This TCR beta chain was profiled in a study of cytomegalovirus exposure and HLA in healthy donors. The V end was cut by 6 bases, the J end by 2 bases, with 17 bases between. The germline V gene has CDR1 MNHEY and CDR2 SMNVEV (reference sequence). There are 16 residues in the CDR3. 13 Jbeta primers and 60 Vbeta primers were used for the PCR. Here immunoSEQ multiplex PCR was the method, and the copy in TCRdb shows in-frame clones only, minus some. The sample shows about 140,000 clones, 68% of them seen only once. As concerns this clone: Its antigen is still unknown.

Study-wide results and caveats: As a later analysis revealed, the rate of TCR association differed by HLA locus, with DRB1 most and HLA-C fewest.

This sequence joins TRBV27 and TRBJ2-1; D is uncertain. The source of this sequence is a man aged 30 to 39 in good health and CMV-seropositive. The source material was PBMCs. As DNA, the CDR3 is TGTGCCAGCAGCCCAATGAGCCTTTATACCTACAATGAGCAGTTCTTC. This translates into CASSPMSLYTYNEQFF.